The sequence of this TCR beta chain was determined in a study of tissue T cells after allogeneic stem cell transplantation. Whole-study findings and limits: Anatomically similar tissues had similar TCR repertoires within each patient.

The table came from immunoSEQ multiplex PCR; TCRdb's copy has only in-frame clones and leaves some out. This sample yields around 51,000 clones, of which about three quarters are seen a single time; roughly 0.5% belongs to the top ten. To note about this clone: Its antigen is still unknown. Germline and genes here are mouse. The read gets to within 1 residue of the CDR3 end, and the germline J gene fills in the rest.

The CDR3 loop spans 13 amino acids. Germline values: CDR1 GFQATS, CDR2 STVNSAI. After removal of 6 bases from V and 4 bases from J, the junction contained 4 bases not matched to a gene. The sample was sorted cells pooled from one or two spleens. The TCR comes from a pool of C57BL/6 mice in good health. This chain uses TRBV20 with TRBJ2-1; 9 bases match TRBD2. CDR3 in amino acids: CGASDWGYAEQFF. CDR3 DNA (partial): TGTGGTGCCTCAGACTGGGGGTATGCTGAGCAGTTC.